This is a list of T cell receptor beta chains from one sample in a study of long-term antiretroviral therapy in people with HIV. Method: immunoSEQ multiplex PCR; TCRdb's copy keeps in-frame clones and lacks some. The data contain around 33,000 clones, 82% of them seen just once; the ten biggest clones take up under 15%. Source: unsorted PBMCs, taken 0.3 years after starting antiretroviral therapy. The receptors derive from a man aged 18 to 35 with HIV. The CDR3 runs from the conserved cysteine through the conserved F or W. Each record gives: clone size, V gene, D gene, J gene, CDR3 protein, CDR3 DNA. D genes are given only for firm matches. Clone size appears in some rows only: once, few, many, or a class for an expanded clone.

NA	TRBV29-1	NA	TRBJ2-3	CSVEGGSSTDTQYF	TGCAGCGTTGAAGGGGGTTCTAGCACAGATACGCAGTATTTT
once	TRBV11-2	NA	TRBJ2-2	CASSGFTLTGGELFF	TGTGCCAGCAGCGGCTTTACTTTGACAGGCGGGGAGCTGTTTTTT
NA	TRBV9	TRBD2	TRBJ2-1	CASSVGTSGSYNEQFF	TGTGCCAGCAGCGTAGGCACTAGCGGGTCCTACAATGAGCAGTTCTTC
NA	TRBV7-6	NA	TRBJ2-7	CASSLARVTFYEQYF	TGTGCCAGCAGCTTAGCAAGGGTCACATTCTACGAGCAGTACTTC
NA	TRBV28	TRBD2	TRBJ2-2	CASSTSGSNTGELFF	TGTGCCAGCAGCACTAGCGGTTCGAACACCGGGGAGCTGTTTTTT
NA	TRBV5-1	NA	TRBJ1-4	CASSLGAGNEKLFF	TGCGCCAGCAGCTTGGGGGCAGGGAATGAAAAACTGTTTTTT
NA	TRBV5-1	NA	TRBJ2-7	CASTSGGAEQYF	TGCGCCAGCACGTCCGGTGGGGCCGAGCAGTACTTC
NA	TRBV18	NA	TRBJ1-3	CASSPSTFSGNTIYF	TGTGCCAGCTCACCTAGTACATTCTCTGGAAACACCATATATTTT
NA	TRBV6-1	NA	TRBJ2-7	CASSEWGRYEQYF	TGTGCCAGCAGTGAATGGGGGCGCTACGAGCAGTACTTC
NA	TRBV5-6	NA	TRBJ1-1	CASSLGVNTEAFF	TGTGCCAGCAGCCTGGGGGTGAACACTGAAGCTTTCTTT
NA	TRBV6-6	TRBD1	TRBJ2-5	CASRLGTAQETQYF	TGTGCCAGCAGGCTGGGGACAGCTCAAGAGACCCAGTACTTC
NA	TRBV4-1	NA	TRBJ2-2	CASSRGVNTGELFF	TGCGCCAGCAGCCGCGGGGTGAACACCGGGGAGCTGTTTTTT
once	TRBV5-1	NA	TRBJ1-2	CASSSDGDYGYTF	TGCGCCAGCAGCTCGGACGGGGACTATGGCTACACCTTC
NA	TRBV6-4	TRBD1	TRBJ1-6	CASSEDRGGVSPLHF	TGTGCCAGCAGCGAAGACAGGGGAGGTGTTTCACCCCTCCACTTT
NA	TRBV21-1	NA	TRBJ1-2	CASSKVAGQRSYGYTF	TGTGCCAGCAGCAAAGTAGCAGGACAGAGGAGTTATGGCTACACCTTC
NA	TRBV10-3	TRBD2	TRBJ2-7	CASRGEVSYEQYF	TGTGCCAGCCGGGGGGAGGTCTCCTACGAGCAGTACTTC
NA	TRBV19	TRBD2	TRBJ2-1	CASRGLAGGRYNEQFF	TGTGCCAGTAGGGGACTAGCGGGAGGAAGATACAATGAGCAGTTCTTC
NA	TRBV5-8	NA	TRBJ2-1	CASSLARGNEQFF	TGTGCCAGCAGCTTGGCCCGAGGGAATGAGCAGTTCTTC
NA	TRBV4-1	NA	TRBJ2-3	CASSQALRGTSTDTQYF	TGCGCCAGCAGCCAAGCCCTGCGGGGTACGAGCACAGATACGCAGTATTTT
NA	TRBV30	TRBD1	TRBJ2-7	CAWSKTGVGTSYEQYF	TGTGCCTGGAGTAAAACAGGGGTGGGAACTTCCTACGAGCAGTACTTC